This T cell receptor beta chain comes out of a study of shared clonotypes between healthy human individuals. General study results and limits: Relative to memory subsets, naive subsets generally showed larger estimated richness. Rarefaction demonstrated incomplete sorted-subset sequencing despite large depth. Relative to their counterparts shared across all four donors, non-shared clonotypes exhibited diminished generation probabilities.

Per the germline V gene, CDR1 is SGHDT and CDR2 is YYEEEE. This CDR3 comprises 18 residues. The ends lost 0 bases at V and 0 bases at J; junction bases unmatched: 4. In the sorted-subset replicate PCRs, 150 to 200 ng DNA, roughly 30,000 T cell genomes, was used. Sequencing was performed with immunoSEQ multiplex PCR; in TCRdb, only in-frame clones are kept and a portion is missing. Among just over 2,000,000 clones listed, less than 95% were seen once. Concerning this clone: What it recognizes is unknown.

Cells designated naive CD8 were CD45RO-negative and were positively selected for CCR7, with terminally differentiated effector memory CD45RA+ cells excluded. Sequenced sample: naive CD8+ T cells sorted from blood. The genes are TRBV5-6 and TRBJ2-1; 12 bases agree with TRBD2. This sequence originates from a man aged 18-30 years in good health. This chain's CDR3 is CASSLGLAGDSSYNEQFF. Here the CDR3 DNA reads TGTGCCAGCAGCTTGGGACTAGCGGGGGATAGCTCCTACAATGAGCAGTTCTTC.